The T cell receptor (beta chain) described here comes from a study of cytomegalovirus exposure and HLA in healthy donors. Study background: When fewer than 500 donors were genotyped, roughly four fifths of them were found to fall in the Caucasian-associated ancestry cluster.

Whole-study findings and limits: An apparent linkage of common viral pathogens to several of the most significant clusters emerged in a later analysis. In an earlier analysis, about 87% or about 30%: the productive usage of most TCR beta V segments.

PCR amplification relied on 60 Vbeta primers (plus 13 Jbeta primers). Using immunoSEQ multiplex PCR, the repertoire was profiled, and TCRdb retains in-frame clones only, with some absent. Among more than 150,000 clones, roughly four fifths were seen once, and the ten largest hold approximately 1.5%. In germline, CDR1 is KGHSH, CDR2 LQKENI. The CDR3 is made up of 14 amino acids. V was clipped by 7 bases and J by 4 bases; unmatched bases: 5. As to this clone: Its antigen is as yet unknown.

The rearrangement links TRBV18 to TRBJ1-1, with 11 positions matching TRBD1. This sequence was found in a man aged 35 to 55 in good health and CMV-seronegative. What was sequenced was PBMCs. In DNA form, the CDR3 reads TGTGCCAGCTGGTCCGGGACAGGGGGCACTGAAGCTTTCTTT. This translates into CASWSGTGGTEAFF.